This TCR beta chain appears in the sequencing data of a study of regulatory T cells in long-lasting Graves disease. Study-wide results and limits: Gene preferences differed: TRBV28, TRBJ1-2, TRBJ2-5 in persistent cases. Persistent Graves' cases showed lower TCR diversity than newly diagnosed cases. Analysis covered peripheral blood alone, not thyroid tissue.

Time point noted: newly diagnosed GD, antithyroid drugs for less than 3 months. With RNA extracted from PBMCs as input, the TCR library was made. The CDR3 runs 12 residues. The ends were cut back, 3 bases at V and 4 bases at J, with 6 bases in the middle. Per the germline V gene, CDR1 is LNHDA and CDR2 is SQIVND (reference sequence). About this clonotype itself: Its antigen is as yet unknown.

Investigators prepared the TCR beta libraries by applying iRepertoire HTBI primers and Arm-PCR of CDR3 regions. Under the authors' procedure: In the combined samples, approximately 62 TRBV and approximately 15 TRBJ segments were identified. TCRdb reprocessed the multiplex PCR reads via MiXCR and lists one record per CDR3 protein. TCRdb, not the authors, supplied the V and J calls. The sample contains some 230,000 distinct CDR3 sequences, around 19% of which appear only once. This clonotype originated in a female donor with Graves disease. The sequenced sample was peripheral blood mononuclear cells (PBMCs), obtained at new diagnosis, from a patient treated with antithyroid drugs. The chain has TRBV19 and TRBJ2-5; a possible D gene is TRBD1 (5 bases). The DNA of the CDR3 is TGTGCCAGTAGTATTGACAGAGAGACCCAGTACTTC. Its translation is CASSIDRETQYF.